This record concerns one T cell receptor beta chain sequence. These data originate in a study of control samples from healthy donors and cancer patients. V lost 4 bases to trimming and J lost 0 bases, with 13 bases between them. Germline CDR1 is LGHDT and CDR2 is YNNKEL (reference sequence). The length of the CDR3 is 16 residues. Profiling relied on immunoSEQ multiplex PCR, and the TCRdb table lists in-frame clones only, not all of them. Among 150,000 to 200,000 clones listed, 75% to 95% were seen once. The chain couples TRBV3-1 (or the pseudogene TRBV3-2) to TRBJ1-3, with D uncertain. The receptor's source is a woman aged 25 to 39 in good health. Sequencing was done on a sample of blood. DNA of the CDR3: TGTGCCAGCAGCCGGACTGAACTCAGCTCTGGAAACACCATATATTTT. Its translation is CASSRTELSSGNTIYF.